This T cell receptor beta chain was recovered during a study of blood T cell repertoires in COVID-19. The table lists this clone with a few counts. The CDR3 has 16 amino acids. Germline V gives CDR1 SGHTA, CDR2 FQGNSA. With 5 bases clipped from V and 3 bases from J, the junction kept 8 bases outside the gene matches. Per the study methods: Using reference gene primer amplification, nucleated cell counts were estimated. Sequenced by immunoSEQ multiplex PCR; TCRdb stores in-frame clones only, minus some. The DNA was the basis for D and trimming; V, J and clone size are from that table. The sample lists 150,000 to 200,000 clones, around 90% seen once, with around 2.7% in the top ten.

The chain uses TRBV7-2 and TRBJ1-4; 8 bases agree with TRBD1. The TCR was taken from a man in his forties with active or convalescent COVID-19. Sequencing was performed on peripheral blood. The CDR3 here is CASSPQGAIANEKLFF. CDR3 sequence (DNA): TGTGCCAGCAGCCCCCAGGGGGCGATTGCTAATGAAAAACTGTTTTTT.